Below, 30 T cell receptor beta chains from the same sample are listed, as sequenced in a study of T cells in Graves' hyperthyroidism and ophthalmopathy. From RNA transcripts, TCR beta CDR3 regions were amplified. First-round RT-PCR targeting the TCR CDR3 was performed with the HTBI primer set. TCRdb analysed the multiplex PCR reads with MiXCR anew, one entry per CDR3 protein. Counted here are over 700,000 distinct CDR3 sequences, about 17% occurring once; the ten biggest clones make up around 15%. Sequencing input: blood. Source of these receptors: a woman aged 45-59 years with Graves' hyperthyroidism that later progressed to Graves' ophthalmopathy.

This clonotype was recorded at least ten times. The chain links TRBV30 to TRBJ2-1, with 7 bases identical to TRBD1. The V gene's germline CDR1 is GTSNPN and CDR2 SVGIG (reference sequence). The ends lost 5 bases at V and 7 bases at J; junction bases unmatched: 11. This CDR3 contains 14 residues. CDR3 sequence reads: CAWEGTVGTNEQFF. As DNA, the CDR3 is TGTGCCTGGGAAGGGACAGTCGGTACGAATGAGCAGTTCTTC.

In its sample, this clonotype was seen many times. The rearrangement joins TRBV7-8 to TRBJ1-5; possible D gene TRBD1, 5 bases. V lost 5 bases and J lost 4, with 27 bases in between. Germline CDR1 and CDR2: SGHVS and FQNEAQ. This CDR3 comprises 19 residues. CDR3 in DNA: TGTGCCAGCAGCCCAAAAAGGCCACCCCCGACAGTTCGGAATCAGCCCCAGCATTTT. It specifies CASSPKRPPPTVRNQPQHF.

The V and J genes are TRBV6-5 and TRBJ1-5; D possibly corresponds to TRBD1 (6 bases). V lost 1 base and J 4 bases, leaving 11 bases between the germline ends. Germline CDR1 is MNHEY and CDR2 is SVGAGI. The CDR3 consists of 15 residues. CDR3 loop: CASSYWDNLNQPQHF. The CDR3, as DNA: TGTGCCAGCAGTTACTGGGACAACTTAAATCAGCCCCAGCATTTT.

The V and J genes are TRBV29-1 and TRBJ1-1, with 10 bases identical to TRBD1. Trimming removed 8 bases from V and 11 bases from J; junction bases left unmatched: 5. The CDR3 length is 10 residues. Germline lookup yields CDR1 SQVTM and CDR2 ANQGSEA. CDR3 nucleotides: TGCAGCATAAGGACAGGGGGGGCTTTCTTT. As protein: CSIRTGGAFF.

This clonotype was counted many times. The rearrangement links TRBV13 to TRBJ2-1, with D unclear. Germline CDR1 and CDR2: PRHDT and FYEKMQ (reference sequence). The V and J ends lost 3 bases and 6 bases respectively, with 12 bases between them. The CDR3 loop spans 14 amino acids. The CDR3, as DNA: TGTGCCAGCAGCTTCTTGGGCCGTCCCAATGAGCAGTTCTTC. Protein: CASSFLGRPNEQFF.

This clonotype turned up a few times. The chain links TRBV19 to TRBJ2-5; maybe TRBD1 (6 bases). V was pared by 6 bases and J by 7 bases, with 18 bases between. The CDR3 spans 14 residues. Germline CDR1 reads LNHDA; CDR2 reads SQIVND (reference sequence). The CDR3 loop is CASRTPGTSGTQYF. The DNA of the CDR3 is TGTGCCAGTAGAACTCCGGGGACATCAGGGACCCAGTACTTC.

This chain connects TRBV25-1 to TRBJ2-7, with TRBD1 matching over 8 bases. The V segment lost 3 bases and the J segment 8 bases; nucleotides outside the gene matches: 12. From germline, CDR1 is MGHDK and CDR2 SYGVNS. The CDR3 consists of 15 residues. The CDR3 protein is CASSENGQGGLKQYF. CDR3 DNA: TGTGCCAGCAGTGAGAACGGACAGGGTGGTCTTAAGCAGTACTTC.

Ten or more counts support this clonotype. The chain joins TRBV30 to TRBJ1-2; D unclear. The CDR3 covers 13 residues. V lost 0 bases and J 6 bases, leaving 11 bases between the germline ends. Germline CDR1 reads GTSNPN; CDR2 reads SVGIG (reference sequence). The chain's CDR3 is CAWSVPPYHGYTF. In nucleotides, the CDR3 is TGTGCCTGGAGTGTCCCCCCTTATCATGGCTACACCTTC.

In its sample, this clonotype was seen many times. The CDR3 protein is CASNPGTGGFGYTF. CDR3 in DNA: TGCGCCAGCAACCCCGGGACAGGGGGCTTTGGCTACACCTTC. The V and J genes are TRBV5-1 and TRBJ1-2; 12 bases map to TRBD1. There are 14 residues in the CDR3. V lost 6 bases to trimming and J lost 7 bases; unmatched junction nucleotides: 7. CDR1 SGHRS and CDR2 YFSETQ come from the germline V gene.

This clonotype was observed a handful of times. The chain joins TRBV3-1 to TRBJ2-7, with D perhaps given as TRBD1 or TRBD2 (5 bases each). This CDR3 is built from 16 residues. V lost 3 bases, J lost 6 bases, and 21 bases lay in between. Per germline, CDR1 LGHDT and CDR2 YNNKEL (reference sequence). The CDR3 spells CASSQAAGTTGSEQYF. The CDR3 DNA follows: TGTGCCAGCAGCCAGGCAGCCGGGACCACCGGAAGCGAGCAGTACTTC.

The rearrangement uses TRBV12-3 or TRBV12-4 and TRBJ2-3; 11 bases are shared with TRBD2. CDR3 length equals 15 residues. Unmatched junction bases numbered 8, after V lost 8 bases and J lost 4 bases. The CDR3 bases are TGTGCCAGCGGCGATCTAGCGGGGGGACCAGATACGCAGTATTTT. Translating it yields CASGDLAGGPDTQYF.

The CDR3 reads CASSSLDEQYF. In DNA form, the CDR3 reads TGTGCCAGCAGTTCCCTCGACGAGCAGTACTTC. The rearrangement uses TRBV6-5 and TRBJ2-7; no reliable D call. The ends were cut back, 4 bases at V and 5 bases at J, with 6 bases in the middle. This CDR3 is 11 amino acids long. From germline, CDR1 is MNHEY and CDR2 SVGAGI.

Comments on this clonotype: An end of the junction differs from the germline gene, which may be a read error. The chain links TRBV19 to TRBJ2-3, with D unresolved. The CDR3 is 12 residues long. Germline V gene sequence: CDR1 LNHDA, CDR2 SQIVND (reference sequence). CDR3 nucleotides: TGTACCAGTAGTATTTCTACAGATACGCAGTATTTT. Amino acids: CTSSISTDTQYF.

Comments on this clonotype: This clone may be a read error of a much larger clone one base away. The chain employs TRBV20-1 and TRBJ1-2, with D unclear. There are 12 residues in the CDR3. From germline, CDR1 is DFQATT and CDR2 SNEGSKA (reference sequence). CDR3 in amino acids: CSATSSDYGCTF. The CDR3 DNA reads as TGCAGTGCTACCAGTAGCGACTATGGCTGCACCTTC.

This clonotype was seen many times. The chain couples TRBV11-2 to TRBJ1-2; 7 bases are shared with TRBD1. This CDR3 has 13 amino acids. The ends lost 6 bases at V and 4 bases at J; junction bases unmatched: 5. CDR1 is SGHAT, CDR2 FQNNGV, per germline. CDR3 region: CASRPTGLYGYTF. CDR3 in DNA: TGTGCCAGCAGGCCGACAGGGCTCTATGGCTACACCTTC.

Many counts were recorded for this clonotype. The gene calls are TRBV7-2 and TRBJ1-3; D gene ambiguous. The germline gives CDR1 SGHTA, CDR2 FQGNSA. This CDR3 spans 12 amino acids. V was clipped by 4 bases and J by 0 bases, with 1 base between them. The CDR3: CASSYSGNTIYF. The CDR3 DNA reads TGTGCCAGCAGCTACTCTGGAAACACCATATATTTT.

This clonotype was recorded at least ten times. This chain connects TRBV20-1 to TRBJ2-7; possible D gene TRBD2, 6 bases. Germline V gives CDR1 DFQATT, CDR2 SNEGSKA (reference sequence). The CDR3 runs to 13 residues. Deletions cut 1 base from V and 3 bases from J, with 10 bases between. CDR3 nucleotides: TGCAGTGCTAGAGTGGAGGACTACTACGAGCAGTACTTC. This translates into CSARVEDYYEQYF.

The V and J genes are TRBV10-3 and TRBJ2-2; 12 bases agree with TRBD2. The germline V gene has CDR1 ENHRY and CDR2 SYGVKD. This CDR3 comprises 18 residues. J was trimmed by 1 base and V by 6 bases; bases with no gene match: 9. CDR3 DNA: TGTGCCATCAGCTTGACCGGACTAGCGGGGCAGAACACCGGGGAGCTGTTTTTT. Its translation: CAISLTGLAGQNTGELFF.

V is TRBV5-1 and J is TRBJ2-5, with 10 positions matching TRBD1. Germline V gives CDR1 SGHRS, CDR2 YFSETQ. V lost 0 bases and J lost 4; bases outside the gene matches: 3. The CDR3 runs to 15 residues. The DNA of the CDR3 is TGCGCCAGCAGCTTGGCCAGGGACAGGGGAGAGACCCAGTACTTC. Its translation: CASSLARDRGETQYF.

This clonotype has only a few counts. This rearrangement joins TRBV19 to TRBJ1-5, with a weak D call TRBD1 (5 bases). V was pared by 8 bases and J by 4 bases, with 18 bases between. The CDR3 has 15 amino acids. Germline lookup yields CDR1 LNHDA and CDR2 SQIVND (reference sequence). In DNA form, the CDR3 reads TGTGCCAGTTCAGTAGGGCGATGGGGGAATCAGCCCCAGCATTTT. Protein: CASSVGRWGNQPQHF.

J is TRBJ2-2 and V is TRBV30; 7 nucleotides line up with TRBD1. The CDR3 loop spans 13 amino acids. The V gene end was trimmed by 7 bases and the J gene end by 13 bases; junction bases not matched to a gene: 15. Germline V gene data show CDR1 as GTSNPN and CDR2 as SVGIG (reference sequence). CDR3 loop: CASKSTGYGTLFF. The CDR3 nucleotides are TGTGCCTCAAAATCGACAGGGTACGGAACGCTGTTTTTT. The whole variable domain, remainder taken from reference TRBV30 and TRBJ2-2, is SQTIHQWPATLVQPVGSPLSLECTVEGTSNPNLYWYRQAAGRGLQLLFYSVGIGQISSEVPQNLSASRPQDRQFILSSKKLLLSDSGFYLCASKSTGYGTLFFGEGSRLTVL.

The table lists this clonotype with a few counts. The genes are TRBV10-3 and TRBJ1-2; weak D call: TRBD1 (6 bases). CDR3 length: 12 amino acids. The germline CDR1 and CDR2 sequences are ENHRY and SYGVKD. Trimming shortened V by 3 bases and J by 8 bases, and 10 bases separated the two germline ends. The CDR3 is CAISDRGRGYTF. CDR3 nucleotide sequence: TGTGCCATCAGTGACAGGGGAAGAGGCTACACCTTC.

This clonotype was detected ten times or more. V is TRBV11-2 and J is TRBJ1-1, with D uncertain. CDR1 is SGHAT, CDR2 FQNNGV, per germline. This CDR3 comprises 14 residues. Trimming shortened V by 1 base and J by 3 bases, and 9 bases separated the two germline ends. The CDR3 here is CASSLGRLDTEAFF. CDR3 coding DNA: TGTGCCAGCAGCTTAGGAAGACTGGACACTGAAGCTTTCTTT.

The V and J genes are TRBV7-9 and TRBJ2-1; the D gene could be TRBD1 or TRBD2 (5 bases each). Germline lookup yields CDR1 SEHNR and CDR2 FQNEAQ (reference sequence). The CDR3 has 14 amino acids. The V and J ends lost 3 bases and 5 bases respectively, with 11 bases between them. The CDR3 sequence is CASSFGTVDNEQFF. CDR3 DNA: TGTGCCAGCAGCTTCGGGACGGTTGACAATGAGCAGTTCTTC. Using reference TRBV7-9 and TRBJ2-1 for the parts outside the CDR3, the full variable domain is DTGVSQNPRHKITKRGQNVTFRCDPISEHNRLYWYRQTLGQGPEFLTYFQNEAQLEKSRLLSDRFSAERPKGSFSTLEIQRTEQGDSAMYLCASSFGTVDNEQFFGPGTRLTVL.

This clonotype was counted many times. The CDR3 DNA reads as TGTGCCAGCTCACCCGCTGCCGGGAAGACAACCTACGAGCAGTACTTC. Translating gives CASSPAAGKTTYEQYF. The chain joins TRBV18 to TRBJ2-7, with D possibly being TRBD2 (5 bases). Germline CDR1 reads KGHSH; CDR2 reads LQKENI. The CDR3 loop spans 16 amino acids. V was shortened by 3 bases and J by 2 bases, with 17 bases between the two germline ends.

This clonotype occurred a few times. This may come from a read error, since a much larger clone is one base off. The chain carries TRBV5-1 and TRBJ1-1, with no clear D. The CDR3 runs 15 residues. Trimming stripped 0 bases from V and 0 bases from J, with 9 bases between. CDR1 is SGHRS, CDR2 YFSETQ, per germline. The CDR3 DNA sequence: TGCGCCAGCAGCTTGGGCCTGAACTTGAACACTGAAGCTTTCTTT. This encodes CASSLGLNLNTEAFF.

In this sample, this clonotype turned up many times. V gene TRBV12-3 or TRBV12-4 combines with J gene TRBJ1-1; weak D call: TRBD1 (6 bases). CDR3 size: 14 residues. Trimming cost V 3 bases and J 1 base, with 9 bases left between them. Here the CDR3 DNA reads TGTGCCAGCAGTTTCGGGACAACGAACACTGAAGCTTTCTTT. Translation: CASSFGTTNTEAFF.

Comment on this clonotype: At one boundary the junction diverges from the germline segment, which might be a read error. The CDR3 DNA follows: TGCAGAGTTGATGCGGACAGGTCGCACTATGGCTACACCTTC. Translated: CRVDADRSHYGYTF. The chain is built from TRBV29-1 and TRBJ1-2; TRBD1 agrees at 7 bases. The CDR3 loop spans 14 amino acids. The V gene's germline CDR1 is SQVTM and CDR2 ANQGSEA.

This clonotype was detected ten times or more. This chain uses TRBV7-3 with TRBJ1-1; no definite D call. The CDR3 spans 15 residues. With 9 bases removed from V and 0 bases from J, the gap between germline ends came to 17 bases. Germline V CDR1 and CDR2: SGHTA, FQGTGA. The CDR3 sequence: CARSLSGIMNTEAFF. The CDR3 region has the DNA TGTGCCAGATCTCTCTCGGGGATTATGAACACTGAAGCTTTCTTT.

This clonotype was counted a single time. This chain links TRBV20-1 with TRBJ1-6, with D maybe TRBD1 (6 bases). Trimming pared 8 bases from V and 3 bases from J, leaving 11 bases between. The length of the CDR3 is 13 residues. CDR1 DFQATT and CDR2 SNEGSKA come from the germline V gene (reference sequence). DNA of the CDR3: TGCAGTTCCACAGGGAACTATAATTCACCCCTCCACTTT. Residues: CSSTGNYNSPLHF.